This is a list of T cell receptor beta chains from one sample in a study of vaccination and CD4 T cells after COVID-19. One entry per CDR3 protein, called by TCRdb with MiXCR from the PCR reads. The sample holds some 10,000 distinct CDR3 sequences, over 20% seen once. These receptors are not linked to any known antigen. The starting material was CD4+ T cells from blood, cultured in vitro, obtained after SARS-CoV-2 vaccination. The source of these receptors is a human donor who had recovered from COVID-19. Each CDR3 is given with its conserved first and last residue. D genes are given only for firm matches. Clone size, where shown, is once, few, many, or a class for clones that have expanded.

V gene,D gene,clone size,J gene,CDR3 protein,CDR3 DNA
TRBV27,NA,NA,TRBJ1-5,CASGARGSVRQPQHF,TGTGCCAGCGGGGCCAGGGGCTCAGTTCGTCAGCCCCAGCATTTT
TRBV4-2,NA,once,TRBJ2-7,CASSQSRGVYEQYF,TGTGCCAGCAGCCAGAGCAGGGGCGTCTACGAGCAGTACTTC
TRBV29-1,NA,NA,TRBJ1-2,CSVESTPSRDGYTF,TGCAGCGTTGAGTCGACCCCATCGAGGGATGGCTACACCTTC
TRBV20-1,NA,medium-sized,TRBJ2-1,CSAELTDYNEQFF,TGCAGTGCAGAATTGACGGATTACAATGAGCAGTTCTTC
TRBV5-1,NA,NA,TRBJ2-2,CASSLRSGNTGELFF,TGCGCCAGCAGCTTGCGTAGCGGGAACACCGGGGAGCTGTTTTTT
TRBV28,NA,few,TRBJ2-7,CASSSNSYEQYF,TGTGCCAGCAGTTCTAACTCCTACGAGCAGTACTTC
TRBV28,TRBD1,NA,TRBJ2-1,CASSPKWGQESYNEQFF,TGTGCCAGCAGTCCCAAGTGGGGACAGGAGTCCTACAATGAGCAGTTCTTC
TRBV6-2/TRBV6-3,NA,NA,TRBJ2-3,CASSYSSWTQPQYF,TGTGCCAGCAGTTACTCGTCCTGGACTCAGCCCCAGTATTTT
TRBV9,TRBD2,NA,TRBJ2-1,CASSVERAGVNNEQFF,TGTGCCAGCAGCGTAGAGCGAGCGGGAGTAAACAATGAGCAGTTCTTC
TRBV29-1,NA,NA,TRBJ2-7,CSVSESGYEQYF,TGCAGCGTGTCGGAGTCGGGCTACGAGCAGTACTTC
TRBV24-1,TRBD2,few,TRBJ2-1,CATSDPKLGLAGGYNEQFF,TGTGCCACCAGTGATCCGAAATTGGGACTAGCGGGAGGGTACAATGAGCAGTTCTTC
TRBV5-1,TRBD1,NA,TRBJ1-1,CASSLVGTGEMNTEAFF,TGCGCCAGCAGCTTGGTCGGGACAGGGGAAATGAACACTGAAGCTTTCTTT
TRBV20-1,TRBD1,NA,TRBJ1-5,CSVTGYRGRQPQHF,TGCAGTGTCACGGGGTACAGGGGTCGGCAGCCCCAGCATTTT
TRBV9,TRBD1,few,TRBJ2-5,CASSAGTGDFQETQYF,TGTGCCAGCAGCGCCGGGACAGGGGATTTCCAAGAGACCCAGTACTTC
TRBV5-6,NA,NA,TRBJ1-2,CASSSGYGYTF,TGTGCCAGCAGCAGCGGCTATGGCTACACCTTC
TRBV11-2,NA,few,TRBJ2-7,CASSFAESSSYEQYF,TGTGCCAGCAGCTTCGCGGAGTCGAGCTCCTACGAGCAGTACTTC
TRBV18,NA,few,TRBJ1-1,CASSPGQTHTEAFF,TGTGCCAGCTCACCAGGACAGACGCACACTGAAGCTTTCTTT
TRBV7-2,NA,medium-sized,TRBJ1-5,CASSLVVGSNQPQHF,TGTGCCAGCAGCTTAGTCGTAGGTAGCAATCAGCCCCAGCATTTT
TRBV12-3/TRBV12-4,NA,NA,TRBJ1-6,CASSTLNSPLHF,TGTGCCAGCAGTACCCTTAATTCACCCCTCCACTTT
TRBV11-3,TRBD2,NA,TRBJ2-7,CASSLGGDYEQYF,TGTGCCAGCAGCTTGGGAGGGGACTACGAGCAGTACTTC
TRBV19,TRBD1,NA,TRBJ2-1,CASSIDPGTAVYNEQFF,TGTGCCAGTAGTATAGATCCTGGGACAGCAGTTTACAATGAGCAGTTCTTC
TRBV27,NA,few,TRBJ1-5,CASSSRKTGVSNQPQHF,TGTGCCAGCAGTTCACGCAAGACTGGGGTGAGCAATCAGCCCCAGCATTTT
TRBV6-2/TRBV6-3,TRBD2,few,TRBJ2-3,CASSGLAGDITDTQYF,TGTGCCAGCTCCGGACTAGCGGGAGACATCACAGATACGCAGTATTTT
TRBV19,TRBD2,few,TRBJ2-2,CASSTPSGRTTGELFF,TGTGCCAGTAGTACCCCTAGCGGGAGGACCACCGGGGAGCTGTTTTTT
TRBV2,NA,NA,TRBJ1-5,CASKRGEGSQPQHF,TGTGCCAGCAAACGCGGGGAGGGGAGTCAGCCCCAGCATTTT
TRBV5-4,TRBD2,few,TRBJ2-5,CASSLGLAKETQYF,TGTGCCAGCAGCTTGGGACTAGCGAAAGAGACCCAGTACTTC
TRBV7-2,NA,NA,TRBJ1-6,CASSLQPTSEGAWTLHF,TGTGCCAGCAGCTTACAGCCCACGAGCGAAGGGGCTTGGACCCTCCACTTT
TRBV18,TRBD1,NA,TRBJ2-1,CASSRAGQDYNEQFF,TGTGCCAGCTCACGGGCGGGACAGGACTACAATGAGCAGTTCTTC
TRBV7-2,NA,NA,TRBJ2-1,CASCVTPDSLEQFF,TGTGCCAGCTGCGTTACGCCGGACAGTTTAGAGCAGTTCTTC
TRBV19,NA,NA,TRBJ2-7,CASRVGQGTYEQYF,TGTGCCAGTAGGGTCGGGCAGGGAACCTACGAGCAGTACTTC
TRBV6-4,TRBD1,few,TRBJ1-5,CASSEETGPNQPQHF,TGTGCCAGCAGTGAGGAGACAGGGCCAAATCAGCCCCAGCATTTT
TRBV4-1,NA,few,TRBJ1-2,CASSQGAGAGGYTF,TGCGCCAGCAGCCAAGGGGCGGGGGCGGGTGGCTACACCTTC
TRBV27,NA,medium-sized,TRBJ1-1,CASSLRGRQGRNTEAFF,TGTGCCAGCAGTTTAAGGGGTCGCCAAGGTCGGAACACTGAAGCTTTCTTT
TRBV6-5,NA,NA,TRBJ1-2,CASSYSIVGNYGYTF,TGTGCCAGCAGTTACTCGATAGTTGGTAACTATGGCTACACCTTC
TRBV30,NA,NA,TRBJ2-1,CAWSGVGTVSSYNEQFF,TGTGCCTGGAGTGGAGTTGGGACTGTAAGCTCCTACAATGAGCAGTTCTTC
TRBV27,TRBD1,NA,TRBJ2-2,CASSFRGRSGELFF,TGTGCCAGCAGTTTCAGGGGGCGCAGCGGGGAGCTGTTTTTT
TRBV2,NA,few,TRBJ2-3,CASRGGTDTQYF,TGTGCCAGCAGGGGGGGCACAGATACGCAGTATTTT
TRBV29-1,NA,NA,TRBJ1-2,CSVGAGNNYGYTF,TGCAGCGTTGGTGCAGGAAATAACTATGGCTACACCTTC
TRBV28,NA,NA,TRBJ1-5,CASSPGAANQPQHF,TGTGCCAGCAGTCCAGGGGCAGCAAATCAGCCCCAGCATTTT
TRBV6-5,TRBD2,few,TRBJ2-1,CASSYTVTSGSSRLNEQFF,TGTGCCAGCAGTTACACCGTCACTAGCGGGAGTTCTCGACTAAATGAGCAGTTCTTC
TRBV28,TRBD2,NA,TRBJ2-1,CASGYGTSGGGGFF,TGTGCCAGCGGATACGGGACTAGCGGAGGGGGCGGGTTCTTC
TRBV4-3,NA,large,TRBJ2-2,CASSLIAGDTGELFF,TGCGCCAGCAGCCTAATAGCCGGGGACACCGGGGAGCTGTTTTTT
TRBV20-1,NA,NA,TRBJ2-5,CSAASEETQYF,TGCAGTGCTGCTAGTGAAGAGACCCAGTACTTC
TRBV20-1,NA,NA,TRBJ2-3,CSARAPSESTDTQYF,TGCAGTGCTAGAGCCCCTAGCGAAAGCACAGATACGCAGTATTTT
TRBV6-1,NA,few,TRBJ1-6,CASAWRPRVDSPLHF,TGTGCCAGCGCCTGGAGGCCTCGAGTTGATTCACCCCTCCACTTT
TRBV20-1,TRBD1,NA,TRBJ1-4,CSAKVAGGEKLFF,TGCAGTGCTAAAGTCGCAGGGGGCGAAAAACTGTTTTTT
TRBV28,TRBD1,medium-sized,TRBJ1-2,CASSPEGGHGYTF,TGTGCCAGCAGCCCAGAAGGGGGCCATGGCTACACCTTC
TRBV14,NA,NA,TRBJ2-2,CASSQLILGELFF,TGTGCCAGCAGCCAATTAATACTCGGGGAGCTGTTTTTT
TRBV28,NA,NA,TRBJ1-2,CASKFRTLYGYTF,TGTGCCAGCAAATTTAGGACACTTTATGGCTACACCTTC
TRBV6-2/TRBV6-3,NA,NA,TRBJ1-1,CASSPGRTEAFF,TGTGCCAGCAGTCCGGGGCGGACTGAAGCTTTCTTT
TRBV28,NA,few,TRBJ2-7,CASSPAVGDTYEQYF,TGTGCCAGCAGTCCCGCAGTGGGGGATACCTACGAGCAGTACTTC
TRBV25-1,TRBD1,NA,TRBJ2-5,CASSVQGIQETQYF,TGTGCCAGCAGCGTACAGGGGATCCAAGAGACCCAGTACTTC